This TCR beta chain was captured in a study of CD8 T cells in ankylosing spondylitis. Study-level findings and limits: Previously reported in reactive arthritis synovial fluid and blood were some of the motif variants. Blood from ankylosing spondylitis patients appeared to carry a characteristic roughly eight-variant TCR beta motif.

By quantitative 5'-RACE with molecular barcodes, the TCR beta libraries were made. From the 5' RACE reads, TCRdb called clonotypes with MiXCR, one entry per CDR3 protein. The sample carries about 100,000 distinct CDR3 sequences, 7.5% to 9% recorded once. Regarding this clonotype: Its target is not known. Mismatch with germline at one junction end may stem from a read error.

Germline CDR1 is DFQATT and CDR2 is SNEGSKA (reference sequence). The CDR3 loop spans 15 amino acids. V and J are TRBV20-1 and TRBJ1-1, with D maybe TRBD1 (5 bases). The sequence was collected from a male donor with ankylosing spondylitis or in good health (not recorded which). Sequenced input: blood, either unsorted or a sorted T cell fraction (not recorded which). The CDR3 loop reads CSVRVLPDTTIGAFF. CDR3 sequence (DNA): TGCAGTGTTAGAGTCCTCCCGGACACTACGATCGGAGCTTTCTTT.